Listed below are T cell receptor beta chains from one sample, sequenced in a study of T cells in Graves' hyperthyroidism and ophthalmopathy. TCRdb processed the multiplex PCR reads anew with MiXCR; each CDR3 protein has one entry. The sample includes approximately 530,000 distinct CDR3 sequences, approximately 16% seen only once; the top ten take under 20%. Sequences were obtained from blood. Receptors originate from a woman aged 18-29 years with Graves' hyperthyroidism. Both conserved end residues are part of each CDR3. D genes are given only for firm matches. Clone size is not always given. Where it is, it says once, few, many or a class for expanded clones.

medium-sized TRBJ1-2 TRBD1 TRBV12-3/TRBV12-4 CASTLETQGGGYGYTF TGTGCCAGCACCCTAGAGACACAAGGGGGCGGTTATGGCTACACCTTC
NA TRBJ2-5 TRBD1 TRBV10-3 CAISPTGPQETQYF TGTGCCATCAGCCCGACAGGGCCCCAAGAGACCCAGTACTTC
NA TRBJ1-4 TRBD1 TRBV5-1 CASSSQGAPLEKLFF TGCGCCAGCAGCTCACAGGGGGCGCCGCTAGAAAAACTGTTTTTT
NA TRBJ1-1 NA TRBV13 CASTRGGDTEAFF TGTGCCAGCACCCGGGGGGGGGACACTGAAGCTTTCTTT
NA TRBJ2-5 NA TRBV24-1 CATSDFGDKETQYF TGTGCCACCAGTGATTTTGGGGATAAAGAGACCCAGTACTTC
few TRBJ1-1 NA TRBV12-3/TRBV12-4 CASSLRGGSNTEAFF TGTGCCAGCAGTTTACGTGGGGGTTCGAACACTGAAGCTTTCTTT
few TRBJ2-3 NA TRBV4-1 CASSQGPRNRAPFLTTDTQYF TGCGCCAGCAGCCAAGGACCGAGAAACCGAGCCCCGTTCCTAACCACAGATACGCAGTATTTT
NA TRBJ2-1 TRBD2 TRBV28 CASRGSLGLAGGYNEQFF TGTGCCAGCAGGGGGTCATTGGGACTAGCGGGAGGATACAATGAGCAGTTCTTC
few TRBJ1-2 NA TRBV20-1 CSARNPEWAGGYTF TGCAGTGCTAGAAATCCTGAATGGGCGGGTGGCTACACCTTC
few TRBJ1-3 NA TRBV18 CASSLLGTPRGPNTIYF TGTGCCAGCTCACTATTGGGGACTCCAAGAGGCCCAAACACCATATATTTT
many TRBJ2-7 NA TRBV12-3/TRBV12-4 CASSLLQNYEQYF TGTGCCAGCAGTTTATTACAAAACTACGAGCAGTACTTC
NA TRBJ2-1 TRBD2 TRBV6-2/TRBV6-3 CASSYSAGGPNEQFF TGTGCCAGCAGTTACTCTGCGGGGGGGCCCAATGAGCAGTTCTTC
many TRBJ1-2 TRBD1 TRBV6-5 CASSYYGQALSGYTF TGTGCCAGCAGTTACTACGGACAGGCCCTATCTGGCTACACCTTC
few TRBJ2-7 NA TRBV2 CASKSLTDYEQYF TGTGCCAGCAAGAGTCTGACAGACTACGAGCAGTACTTC
NA TRBJ2-1 NA TRBV20-1 CSVRRRGHEQFF TGCAGTGTACGACGGAGGGGCCACGAGCAGTTCTTC
many TRBJ2-5 NA TRBV28 CASGRAELQETQYF TGTGCCAGCGGCAGGGCCGAGCTCCAAGAGACCCAGTACTTC
many TRBJ2-7 TRBD1 TRBV6-1 CASSEEGGQGYEQYF TGTGCCAGCAGTGAAGAAGGGGGACAGGGCTACGAGCAGTACTTC